This T cell receptor beta chain was observed in a study of CD8 T cells in ankylosing spondylitis (dated by TCRdb to about 2017). Regarding the complete study: The study set out to find disease-linked TCR variants by profiling T cell receptor beta repertoires in ankylosing spondylitis patients and healthy donors. The whole study cohort included some 100 healthy donors and 20 to 30 ankylosing spondylitis patients. Peripheral blood was sampled, and synovial fluid was also collected from ankylosing spondylitis patients. Findings and caveats that apply to the study as a whole: In peripheral blood, the disease-linked clones were found at relatively low frequencies and had a CD8+ phenotype. Blood from ankylosing spondylitis patients appeared to be characterized by a TCR beta motif composed of about eight highly homologous amino acid variants. The disease-linked clones were reported to be significantly enriched in matched synovial fluid samples from ankylosing spondylitis patients. Some of the motif variants had been reported before in the synovial fluid and blood of reactive arthritis patients, a finding that suggests common disease-initiation mechanisms.

In the germline V gene, CDR1 corresponds to SQVTM and CDR2 to ANQGSEA. The CDR3 starts with the cysteine, ends with the phenylalanine, and has 11 residues. The CDR3 DNA has 33 bases and is translated from base 1. Trimming takes 4 bases from V and 6 bases from J, and the germline ends sit 10 bases apart. Instrument used: Illumina HiSeq 2500. TCR beta libraries were prepared by quantitative 5'-RACE with molecular barcodes. The paper's data handling went like this. To identify disease-linked TCR variants, a new computational method was used, one built on a probabilistic model of VDJ rearrangement. The public reads were run again by TCRdb, first through fastp at Q25 and then through MiXCR, and only productive beta chains were kept. When rows share a CDR3 protein, they turn into one entry using the most common DNA and genes. The V and J calls reflect TCRdb's pipeline rather than the authors' work. This sample has 160,000 or so distinct CDR3 sequences in its table, and approximately 9% of those were observed once. Clones ranked in the top ten supply around 15% of the sample.

Ten or more counts support this clonotype. The target of this receptor is not known. Qualities for individual bases were not recorded, and no much larger clone is one base off. This sequence uses TRBV29-1 and TRBJ2-7; no D gene call is confident. The sample comprised blood, either unsorted or a sorted T cell fraction (not recorded which). This clonotype originated in a female donor with ankylosing spondylitis or in good health (not recorded which). CDR3 reads: CSVVGGSEQYF. DNA sequence: TGCAGCGTTGTAGGTGGGTCCGAGCAGTACTTC.